This T cell receptor beta chain emerged from a study of blood T cell repertoires in COVID-19. Trimming took off 2 bases at V and 3 bases at J, with 8 bases between the two ends. Germline V gene data show CDR1 as MNHEY and CDR2 as SMNVEV (reference sequence). The CDR3 covers 14 residues. The protocol was immunoSEQ multiplex PCR, while the TCRdb copy is restricted to in-frame clones and leaves out a portion. This table has around 310,000 clones, just under 90% appearing once. This clonotype was obtained from a woman aged 25-40 years who had recovered from COVID-19. Sequencing used PBMCs or T cells enriched from blood (not recorded which). This chain uses TRBV27 with TRBJ1-5; D ambiguous. CDR3 sequence (DNA): TGTGCCAGCAGTTTAAACGGGAACAATCAGCCCCAGCATTTT. The encoded protein is CASSLNGNNQPQHF.